Listed here are 32 T cell receptor beta chains from one sample, sequenced in a study of blood T cell repertoires in COVID-19. The table came from immunoSEQ multiplex PCR; TCRdb's copy has only in-frame clones and leaves some out. The sample consists of 140,000 to 150,000 clones, about nine tenths of them appearing once. The sequencing input was peripheral blood. Source of these receptors: a human donor with COVID-19, enrolled during active disease. The donor label of this sample is uncertain.

The rearrangement joins TRBV4-1 to TRBJ1-5, with D perhaps matching TRBD1 (5 bases). Deletions cut 0 bases from V and 7 bases from J, with 13 bases between. CDR1 MGHRA and CDR2 YSYEKL come from the germline V gene. This CDR3 region has 15 residues. The CDR3 DNA sequence: TGCGCCAGCAGCCAAGACGCGGCAGGGCACCAGCCCCAGCATTTT. Its protein product is CASSQDAAGHQPQHF.

The chain employs TRBV27 and TRBJ1-2, with D hard to call. Trimming took off 8 bases at V and 4 bases at J, with 17 bases between the two ends. The CDR3 is 14 residues long. CDR1 is MNHEY and CDR2 is SMNVEV in the germline V gene (reference sequence). DNA of the CDR3: TGTGCCAGCTCCCCCGCGGGCAGGCCCTATGGCTACACCTTC. Its translation is CASSPAGRPYGYTF.

This sequence joins TRBV6-5 and TRBJ1-2, with 10 bases aligning to TRBD1. CDR3 length: 15 amino acids. The junction had 3 bases not matched to a gene; V was cut back by 2 bases and J by 3 bases. Germline CDR1 and CDR2: MNHEY and SVGAGI. The CDR3 sequence: CASSYLDRGDYGYTF. CDR3 nucleotide sequence: TGTGCCAGCAGTTACCTGGACAGGGGGGACTATGGCTACACCTTC.

The gene calls are TRBV2 and TRBJ1-3; D remains unclear. The CDR3 extends over 15 amino acids. V lost 4 bases to trimming and J lost 0 bases, with 10 bases between them. Per the germline V gene, CDR1 is SNHLY and CDR2 is FYNNEI. The CDR3 DNA sequence: TGTGCCAGCAGTGCGGTGACGGGCTCTGGAAACACCATATATTTT. It translates to CASSAVTGSGNTIYF.

The gene calls are TRBV5-1 and TRBJ1-3, with 9 bases identical to TRBD1. This CDR3 region has 18 residues. The germline CDR1 and CDR2 sequences are SGHRS and YFSETQ. Trimming took 1 base from V and 0 from J; bases not matched to a gene: 8. In DNA form, the CDR3 reads TGCGCCAGCAGCTTGACTGGGACAGGGTTTTACTCTGGAAACACCATATATTTT. It translates to CASSLTGTGFYSGNTIYF.

The chain carries TRBV6-1 and TRBJ2-3, with D unresolved. The germline CDR1 and CDR2 sequences are MNHNS and SASEGT. V dropped 3 bases and J dropped 4 bases, with 11 bases sitting between them. The CDR3 runs 14 residues. CDR3 in DNA: TGTGCCAGCAGTGACCCTCCGGTGGCAGATACGCAGTATTTT. Its protein product is CASSDPPVADTQYF.

This rearrangement joins TRBV6-5 to TRBJ1-2; 7 nucleotides agree with TRBD1. The V and J ends lost 6 bases and 8 bases, in that order; junction bases with no gene match: 9. The CDR3 covers 13 residues. Germline V gene sequence: CDR1 MNHEY, CDR2 SVGAGI. CDR3 coding DNA: TGTGCCAGCAGACCCAGAGGGGGCAGGGGCTACACCTTC. Amino acid sequence: CASRPRGGRGYTF.

This clone was counted between two and nine times. The CDR3 sequence: CASSSTQGFTEAFF. CDR3 nucleotides: TGTGCCAGTAGCTCCACACAGGGGTTCACTGAAGCTTTCTTT. The chain is built from TRBV19 and TRBJ1-1; TRBD1 agrees at 7 bases. This CDR3 is built from 14 residues. J gave up 4 bases and V 6 bases, and 8 bases lay outside the gene matches. The germline CDR1 and CDR2 sequences are LNHDA and SQIVND (reference sequence).

The chain employs TRBV6-5 and TRBJ1-6, with 7 nucleotides matching TRBD1. Looked up from germline, CDR1 is MNHEY and CDR2 is SVGAGI. This CDR3 is built from 14 residues. J lost 7 bases, V lost 3 bases, and 3 bases had no gene match. The CDR3 bases are TGTGCCAGCAGTTATAGGGGGCCCAATTCACCCCTCCACTTT. Its translation: CASSYRGPNSPLHF.

The chain carries TRBV19 and TRBJ2-3, with 12 bases identical to TRBD2. The CDR3 totals 16 residues. V was clipped by 8 bases and J by 4 bases; unmatched bases: 10. CDR1 and CDR2 (germline): LNHDA, SQIVND (reference sequence). The CDR3 here is CASSSPTSGGSDTQYF. Here the CDR3 DNA reads TGTGCCAGTTCCTCCCCCACTAGCGGGGGGTCAGATACGCAGTATTTT.

V and J are TRBV7-9 and TRBJ2-1; 8 bases align to TRBD1. The CDR3 runs 15 residues. Germline loops: CDR1 SEHNR, CDR2 FQNEAQ (reference sequence). Unmatched junction bases numbered 4, after V lost 4 bases and J lost 2 bases. The CDR3 is CASSYRGDTYNEQFF. The CDR3 DNA reads TGTGCCAGCAGCTACAGGGGGGACACCTACAATGAGCAGTTCTTC.

The chain links TRBV19 to TRBJ2-1; tentative D call: TRBD2 (5 bases). CDR1 and CDR2 (germline): LNHDA, SQIVND (reference sequence). V lost 3 bases and J 4 bases, leaving 13 bases between the germline ends. The CDR3 covers 15 residues. The CDR3 spells CASSIPREGYNEQFF. Here the CDR3 DNA reads TGTGCCAGTAGTATTCCCCGTGAGGGTTACAATGAGCAGTTCTTC.

The chain joins TRBV7-2 to TRBJ2-5, with 7 bases aligning to TRBD1. V was pared by 1 base and J by 2 bases, with 4 bases of the junction left unmatched. From germline, CDR1 is SGHTA and CDR2 FQGNSA. CDR3 length: 15 amino acids. The CDR3 loop reads CASSLVWDSQETQYF. The CDR3 DNA reads TGTGCCAGCAGCTTAGTGTGGGACAGTCAAGAGACCCAGTACTTC.

The chain's CDR3 is CASSFLWNTEAFF. DNA for the CDR3: TGTGCCAGCAGTTTTTTATGGAACACTGAAGCTTTCTTT. The V call is TRBV12-3 or TRBV12-4, the J call TRBJ1-1; D gene ambiguous. V lost 3 bases, J lost 1 base, and 6 bases lay in between. The CDR3 contains 13 residues.

J is TRBJ2-1 and V is TRBV14; no reliable D call. The germline CDR1 and CDR2 sequences are SGHDN and FVKESK. The CDR3 loop spans 16 amino acids. V was cut by 4 bases and J by 5 bases, with 18 bases left in between. CDR3 sequence reads: CASSPVKAALDNEQFF. The DNA for the CDR3 is TGTGCCAGCAGCCCCGTAAAGGCGGCGCTAGACAATGAGCAGTTCTTC.

This chain connects TRBV2 to TRBJ1-3, with 9 bases fitting TRBD1. V gave up 6 bases and J gave up 5 bases; unmatched junction bases: 8. This CDR3 contains 15 residues. Germline V lookup: CDR1 SNHLY, CDR2 FYNNEI. The CDR3 spells CASSGTGGFRNTIYF. For the CDR3, the DNA is TGTGCCAGCAGCGGTACAGGGGGCTTTAGAAACACCATATATTTT.

A single count supports this clone. This chain uses TRBV6-1 with TRBJ1-4, with D tentatively TRBD1 (5 bases). This CDR3 region has 15 residues. V was clipped by 1 base and J by 5 bases, with 11 bases between them. Per the germline V gene, CDR1 is MNHNS and CDR2 is SASEGT. The CDR3 is CASSEGGAENEKLFF. Written as DNA, the CDR3 is TGTGCCAGCAGTGAAGGGGGCGCGGAGAATGAAAAACTGTTTTTT.

The chain has TRBV19 and TRBJ2-3, with a weak D call TRBD1 (5 bases). CDR3 length equals 12 residues. Germline CDR1 LNHDA, CDR2 SQIVND (reference sequence). V lost 5 bases and J 4 bases, leaving 7 bases between the germline ends. In nucleotides, the CDR3 is TGTGCCAGTAGTCAAGGGGCAGATACGCAGTATTTT. Residues: CASSQGADTQYF.

This clone was observed once. The CDR3 bases are TGCGCCAGCAGCTGGGACAGGGGGACGGCTGAAGCTTTCTTT. Translation gives CASSWDRGTAEAFF. The chain uses TRBV5-1 and TRBJ1-1; 11 bases match TRBD1. Germline trimming cut 3 bases from V and 6 bases from J; bases unmatched to any gene: 4. This CDR3 region has 14 residues. Germline values: CDR1 SGHRS, CDR2 YFSETQ. The complete variable domain, with remaining parts taken from reference TRBV5-1 and TRBJ1-1, reads KAGVTQTPRYLIKTRGQQVTLSCSPISGHRSVSWYQQTPGQGLQFLFEYFSETQRNKGNFPGRFSGRQFSNSRSEMNVSTLELGDSALYLCASSWDRGTAEAFFGQGTRLTVV.

The chain couples TRBV5-1 to TRBJ2-1; TRBD2 aligns across 13 bases. Germline-derived CDR1 and CDR2 are SGHRS and YFSETQ. Trimming cost V 3 bases and J 8 bases; bases outside gene matches: 2. This CDR3 contains 14 residues. The CDR3 coding sequence is TGCGCCAGCAGCTCCGGACTAGCGGGGGATGAGCAGTTCTTC. Translation: CASSSGLAGDEQFF.

The sample holds a few counts of this clone. This chain uses TRBV9 with TRBJ1-3; perhaps TRBD1 as D (6 bases). Germline CDR1 and CDR2: SGDLS and YYNGEE. V lost 0 bases to trimming and J lost 2 bases, with 9 bases between them. The CDR3 contains 15 residues. The CDR3, as DNA: TGTGCCAGCAGCGTAGTTCCAGGGGCTGGAAACACCATATATTTT. Residues: CASSVVPGAGNTIYF.

This chain uses TRBV3-1 (or the pseudogene TRBV3-2) with TRBJ2-3, with 9 bases identical to TRBD2. The V and J ends lost 4 bases and 1 base, in that order; junction bases with no gene match: 0. Germline CDR1 reads LGHDT; CDR2 reads YNNKEL (reference sequence). The CDR3 has 14 amino acids. CDR3 DNA: TGTGCCAGCAGCCGGACTAGCGGCACAGATACGCAGTATTTT. Amino acid sequence: CASSRTSGTDTQYF.

This chain joins TRBV5-1 and TRBJ2-7; TRBD1 aligns across 8 bases. Germline CDR1 is SGHRS and CDR2 is YFSETQ. V was clipped by 4 bases and J by 4 bases; unmatched bases: 7. This CDR3 region has 14 residues. The CDR3 nucleotides read TGCGCCAGCAGCCTGACAGGGGAAGGGTACGAGCAGTACTTC. It codes for CASSLTGEGYEQYF.

The CDR3 DNA reads as TGTGCCAGCAGTGATTTACCCGAAATGGACAGGGCTGAAGCTTTCTTT. Translated, it gives CASSDLPEMDRAEAFF. The gene calls are TRBV2 and TRBJ1-1; 8 nucleotides match TRBD1. Unmatched junction bases numbered 12, after V lost 3 bases and J lost 6 bases. CDR1 is SNHLY and CDR2 is FYNNEI in the germline V gene. The CDR3 runs to 16 residues.

The chain links TRBV5-1 to TRBJ2-5, with 7 bases that match TRBD2. The CDR3 is 13 amino acids. CDR1 SGHRS and CDR2 YFSETQ come from the germline V gene. V trimming: 8 bases; J trimming: 1 base; junction bases outside the gene matches: 5. CDR3 in DNA: TGCGCCAGTCACTCGGGAGGCCAAGAGACCCAGTACTTC. Translation: CASHSGGQETQYF.

This chain uses TRBV2 with TRBJ1-1; D remains ambiguous. The V end lost 8 bases, the J end lost 1 base, and 8 bases lay between the germline ends. The CDR3 runs to 12 residues. In germline, CDR1 is SNHLY, CDR2 FYNNEI. In DNA, the CDR3 is TGTGCCAGCTGCGGCCAGAACACTGAAGCTTTCTTT. This encodes CASCGQNTEAFF.

V gene TRBV6-2 or TRBV6-3 combines with J gene TRBJ1-5; 7 bases fit TRBD1. CDR1 is MNHEY and CDR2 is SVGEGT in the germline V gene. V shed 1 base and J 2 bases; nucleotides not matched to a gene: 5. The CDR3 loop spans 16 amino acids. The DNA for the CDR3 is TGTGCCAGCAGTTACTTCCTAACAGGGGGCAATCAGCCCCAGCATTTT. Translating gives CASSYFLTGGNQPQHF.

The chain couples TRBV6-5 to TRBJ2-3, with TRBD2 as a possible D gene (7 bases). Per germline, CDR1 MNHEY and CDR2 SVGAGI. The V and J ends lost 2 bases and 6 bases respectively, with 15 bases between them. The CDR3 has 15 residues. The DNA for the CDR3 is TGTGCCAGCAGTTACCCGGAAGGGGGGGTCGATACGCAGTATTTT. Protein: CASSYPEGGVDTQYF.

The DNA of the CDR3 is TGTGCCAGCAGCCAAGAGAGGACAGATACGCAGTATTTT. Its translation: CASSQERTDTQYF. This chain joins TRBV14 and TRBJ2-3; D call uncertain. Trimming removed 0 bases at V and 3 bases at J, with 4 bases between. Germline-derived CDR1 and CDR2 are SGHDN and FVKESK. The CDR3 is made up of 13 amino acids. Full variable domain (rest looked up from reference TRBV14 and TRBJ2-3): EAGVTQFPSHSVIEKGQTVTLRCDPISGHDNLYWYRRVMGKEIKFLLHFVKESKQDESGMPNNRFLAERTGGTYSTLKVQPAELEDSGVYFCASSQERTDTQYFGPGTRLTVL.

This chain links TRBV5-4 with TRBJ2-5, with D perhaps TRBD2 (6 bases). CDR1 is SGHNT and CDR2 is YYREEE in the germline V gene (reference sequence). V gave up 3 bases and J gave up 3 bases, with 9 bases separating them. This CDR3 comprises 13 residues. The CDR3 region is CASSSPGEETQYF. CDR3 nucleotides: TGTGCCAGCAGCTCCCCGGGGGAAGAGACCCAGTACTTC.

The V call is TRBV3-1 (or the pseudogene TRBV3-2), the J call TRBJ1-2; TRBD1 is a possible D gene (6 bases). CDR3 length: 14 residues. V dropped 2 bases and J dropped 3 bases, with 10 bases sitting between them. From germline, CDR1 is LGHDT and CDR2 YNNKEL (reference sequence). The CDR3 loop reads CASSQRGGYYGYTF. The CDR3 region has the DNA TGTGCCAGCAGCCAAAGAGGGGGTTACTATGGCTACACCTTC.

In DNA form, the CDR3 reads TGTGCCATCAGTGAGGAAAGGGGGCGGACCTATGGCTACACCTTC. This encodes CAISEERGRTYGYTF. This chain links TRBV10-3 with TRBJ1-2, with 7 positions matching TRBD1. Germline CDR1 reads ENHRY; CDR2 reads SYGVKD. The CDR3 has 15 amino acids. V lost 2 bases and J lost 4; bases outside the gene matches: 7.